These 9 T cell receptor beta chains were sequenced from one sample in a study of cytotoxic CD8 clonotypes in ibrutinib-treated CLL. Generated by immunoSEQ multiplex PCR, the TCRdb table keeps only in-frame clones and is missing some. The sample lists under 300,000 clones; around 70% were seen once. Source: PBMCs, taken after 24 months of ibrutinib treatment. These receptors all stem from a human donor with chronic lymphocytic leukemia.

The rearrangement joins TRBV5-1 to TRBJ2-3; 8 bases are a match to TRBD2. The CDR3 totals 15 residues. Germline CDR1 reads SGHRS; CDR2 reads YFSETQ. Trimming at V came to 5 bases and at J to 3 bases, leaving 8 bases not matched to a gene. The DNA for the CDR3 is TGCGCCAGCAGAAGGGAAAGCGGGAGAACAGATACGCAGTATTTT. Protein: CASRRESGRTDTQYF.

Notes on this clone: A read error may be the cause here, since a much bigger clone is one base away. The chain employs TRBV25-1 and TRBJ2-3, with D unresolved. Trimming removed 3 bases from V and 4 bases from J, with 2 bases in between. The CDR3 totals 11 residues. Germline assignment: CDR1 MGHDK and CDR2 SYGVNS. CDR3: CASSEADTQYF. CDR3 DNA sequence: TGTGCCAGCAGTGAGGCAGATACGCAGTATTTT.

CDR3 sequence reads: CASSPYSDQPQHF. Here the CDR3 DNA reads TGTGCCAGCTCACCGTACAGTGATCAGCCCCAGCATTTT. V and J are TRBV18 and TRBJ1-5, with D unresolved. The CDR3 runs to 13 residues. Germline values: CDR1 KGHSH, CDR2 LQKENI. Trimming stripped 3 bases from V and 5 bases from J, with 8 bases between.

This sequence joins TRBV10-1 and TRBJ2-1, with 7 bases fitting TRBD2. V was clipped by 3 bases and J by 4 bases; unmatched bases: 6. The CDR3 runs 15 residues. Germline CDR1 is WNHNN and CDR2 is SYGVQD (reference sequence). The CDR3 reads CASSEGGSAYNEQFF. CDR3 nucleotides: TGCGCCAGCAGTGAAGGCGGGAGTGCGTACAATGAGCAGTTCTTC.

This sequence joins TRBV10-3 and TRBJ2-7, with a tentative D call TRBD2 (5 bases). In germline, CDR1 is ENHRY, CDR2 SYGVKD. Deletions cut 10 bases from V and 7 bases from J, with 20 bases between. The CDR3 spans 13 residues. CDR3 loop: CATSDSDTREQYF. DNA for the CDR3: TGTGCCACCTCGGACTCGGATACGAGGGAGCAGTACTTC.

This clone has a single count. This chain links TRBV4-3 with TRBJ2-1; no clear D. Trimming cost V 0 bases and J 9 bases, with 12 bases left between them. CDR3 length: 14 amino acids. Germline V gene lookup returns CDR1 LGHNA and CDR2 YSLEER. This chain's CDR3 is CASSQDQLFGEQFF. The CDR3 DNA reads as TGCGCCAGCAGCCAAGATCAACTGTTTGGTGAGCAGTTCTTC.

This clone was seen only once. The rearrangement uses TRBV7-2 and TRBJ1-5; 7 bases match TRBD1. The length of the CDR3 is 16 residues. Germline V gene sequence: CDR1 SGHTA, CDR2 FQGNSA. Unmatched junction bases numbered 5, after V lost 0 bases and J lost 3 bases. The CDR3 DNA is TGTGCCAGCAGCTTAGCCTCGGACAGGATCAATCAGCCCCAGCATTTT. It yields the protein CASSLASDRINQPQHF.

The rearrangement joins TRBV21-1 to TRBJ2-1. TRBV21-1 is classified as a pseudogene. The CDR3 length is 15 residues. The CDR3 nucleotides read TGTGCCAGCAGCAACTCTACGTACCCAGACAATGAGCAGTTCTTC. This gives the protein CASSNSTYPDNEQFF.

This chain links TRBV11-2 with TRBJ2-7, with 7 bases aligning to TRBD2. This CDR3 region has 11 residues. The V gene end was trimmed by 7 bases and the J gene end by 3 bases; junction bases not matched to a gene: 0. Germline-derived CDR1 and CDR2 are SGHAT and FQNNGV. This CDR3 is CASTGGYEQYF. In DNA, the CDR3 is TGTGCCAGCACGGGAGGCTACGAGCAGTACTTC.